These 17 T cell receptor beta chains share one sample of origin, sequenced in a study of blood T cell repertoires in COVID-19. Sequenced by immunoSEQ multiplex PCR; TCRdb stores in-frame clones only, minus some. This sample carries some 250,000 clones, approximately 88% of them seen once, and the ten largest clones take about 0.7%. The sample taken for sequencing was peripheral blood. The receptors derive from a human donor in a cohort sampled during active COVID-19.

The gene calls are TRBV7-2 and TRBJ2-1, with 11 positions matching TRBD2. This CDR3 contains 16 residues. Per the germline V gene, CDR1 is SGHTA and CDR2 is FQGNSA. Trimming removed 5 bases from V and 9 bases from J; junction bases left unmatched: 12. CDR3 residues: CASSLAGTSGLGEQFF. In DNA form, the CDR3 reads TGTGCCAGCAGCCTTGCGGGGACTAGCGGTTTGGGTGAGCAGTTCTTC.

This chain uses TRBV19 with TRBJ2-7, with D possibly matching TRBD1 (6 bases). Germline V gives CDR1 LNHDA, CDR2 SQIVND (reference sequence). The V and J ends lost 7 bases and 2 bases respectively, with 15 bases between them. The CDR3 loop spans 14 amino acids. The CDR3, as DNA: TGTGCCAGTACCCCGACAGGCGCTCCCTACGAGCAGTACTTC. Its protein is CASTPTGAPYEQYF.

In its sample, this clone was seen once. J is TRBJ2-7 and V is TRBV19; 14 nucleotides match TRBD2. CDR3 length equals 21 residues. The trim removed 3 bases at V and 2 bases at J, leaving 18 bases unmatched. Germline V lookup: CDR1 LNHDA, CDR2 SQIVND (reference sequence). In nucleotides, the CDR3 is TGTGCCAGTAGTATGTTTCGGCAGGGAGGCGGACTAGCGGGGGGCCCCTACGAGCAGTACTTC. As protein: CASSMFRQGGGLAGGPYEQYF. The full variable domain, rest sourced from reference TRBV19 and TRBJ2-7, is DGGITQSPKYLFRKEGQNVTLSCEQNLNHDAMYWYRQDPGQGLRLIYYSQIVNDFQKGDIAEGYSVSREKKESFPLTVTSAQKNPTAFYLCASSMFRQGGGLAGGPYEQYFGPGTRLTVT.

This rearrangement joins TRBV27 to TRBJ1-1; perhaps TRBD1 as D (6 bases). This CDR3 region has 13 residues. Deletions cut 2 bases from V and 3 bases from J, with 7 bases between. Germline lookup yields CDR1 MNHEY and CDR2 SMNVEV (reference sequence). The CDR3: CASSLDRYTEAFF. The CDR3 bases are TGTGCCAGCAGTTTAGACAGGTACACTGAAGCTTTCTTT.

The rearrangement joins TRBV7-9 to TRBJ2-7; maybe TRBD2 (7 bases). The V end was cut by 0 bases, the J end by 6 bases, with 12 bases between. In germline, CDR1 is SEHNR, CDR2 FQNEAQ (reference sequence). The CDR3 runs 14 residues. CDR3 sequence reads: CASSLAGGAVEQYF. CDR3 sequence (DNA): TGTGCCAGCAGCTTAGCGGGGGGGGCGGTCGAGCAGTACTTC.

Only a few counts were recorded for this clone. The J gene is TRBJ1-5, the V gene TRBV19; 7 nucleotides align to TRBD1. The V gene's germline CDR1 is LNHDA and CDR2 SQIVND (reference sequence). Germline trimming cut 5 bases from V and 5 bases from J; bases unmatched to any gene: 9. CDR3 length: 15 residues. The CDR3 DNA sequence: TGTGCCAGTAGTCCGACAGGGTGGGCGGATCAGCCCCAGCATTTT. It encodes CASSPTGWADQPQHF.

CDR3 DNA: TGCGCCACCCAGACAGGGCGAAGCTCTGGGGCCAACGTCCTGACTTTC. Its translation: CATQTGRSSGANVLTF. V is TRBV5-1 and J is TRBJ2-6; 7 nucleotides agree with TRBD1. CDR1 is SGHRS, CDR2 YFSETQ, per germline. The CDR3 has 16 amino acids. V shed 9 bases, J shed 0 bases, and the junction held 9 bases outside the gene matches.

CDR3: CASSPNGYSNQPQHF. The CDR3 DNA is TGTGCCAGCTCACCTAACGGTTATAGCAATCAGCCCCAGCATTTT. The rearrangement joins TRBV18 to TRBJ1-5, with D unclear. CDR1 KGHSH and CDR2 LQKENI come from the germline V gene. The CDR3 totals 15 residues. V was shortened by 3 bases and J by 0 bases, with 9 bases between the two germline ends. The full variable domain, with the rest looked up from reference TRBV18 and TRBJ1-5, is NAGVMQNPRHLVRRRGQEARLRCSPMKGHSHVYWYRQLPEEGLKFMVYLQKENIIDESGMPKERFSAEFPKEGPSILRIQQVVRGDSAAYFCASSPNGYSNQPQHFGDGTRLSIL.

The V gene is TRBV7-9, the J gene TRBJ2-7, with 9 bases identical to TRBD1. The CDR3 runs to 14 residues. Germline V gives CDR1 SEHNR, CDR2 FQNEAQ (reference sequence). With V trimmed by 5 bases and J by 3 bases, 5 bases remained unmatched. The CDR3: CASSQKGQGYEQYF. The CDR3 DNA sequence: TGTGCCAGCAGCCAGAAGGGACAGGGCTACGAGCAGTACTTC.

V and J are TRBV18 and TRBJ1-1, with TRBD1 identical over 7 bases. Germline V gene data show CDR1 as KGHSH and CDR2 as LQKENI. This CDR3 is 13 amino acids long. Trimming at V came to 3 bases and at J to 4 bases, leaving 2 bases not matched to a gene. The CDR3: CASSPGTATEAFF. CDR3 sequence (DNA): TGTGCCAGCTCACCCGGGACAGCCACTGAAGCTTTCTTT.

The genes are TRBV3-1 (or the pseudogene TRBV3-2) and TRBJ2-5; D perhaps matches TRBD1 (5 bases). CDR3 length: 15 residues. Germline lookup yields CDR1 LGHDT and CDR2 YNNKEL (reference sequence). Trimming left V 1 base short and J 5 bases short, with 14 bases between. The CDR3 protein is CASSQVTQGWETQYF. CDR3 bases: TGTGCCAGCAGCCAAGTGACCCAGGGTTGGGAGACCCAGTACTTC.

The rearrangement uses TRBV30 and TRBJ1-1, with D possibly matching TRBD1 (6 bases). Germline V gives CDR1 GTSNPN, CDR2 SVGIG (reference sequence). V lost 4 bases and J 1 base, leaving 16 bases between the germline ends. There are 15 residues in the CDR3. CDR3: CAWIGQDRPNTEAFF. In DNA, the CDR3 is TGTGCCTGGATCGGTCAGGACAGACCGAACACTGAAGCTTTCTTT.

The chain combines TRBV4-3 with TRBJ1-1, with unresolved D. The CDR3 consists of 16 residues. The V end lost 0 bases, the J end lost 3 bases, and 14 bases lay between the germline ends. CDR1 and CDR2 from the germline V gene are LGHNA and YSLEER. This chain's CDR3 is CASSQEKEGVDTEAFF. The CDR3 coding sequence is TGCGCCAGCAGCCAAGAGAAGGAAGGAGTAGACACTGAAGCTTTCTTT.

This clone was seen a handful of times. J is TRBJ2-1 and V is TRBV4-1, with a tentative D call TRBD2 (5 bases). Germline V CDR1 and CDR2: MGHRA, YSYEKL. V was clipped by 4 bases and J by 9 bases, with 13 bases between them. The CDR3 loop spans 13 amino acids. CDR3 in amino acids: CASSRDSVGEQFF. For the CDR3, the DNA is TGCGCCAGCAGCCGGGATAGCGTAGGTGAGCAGTTCTTC.

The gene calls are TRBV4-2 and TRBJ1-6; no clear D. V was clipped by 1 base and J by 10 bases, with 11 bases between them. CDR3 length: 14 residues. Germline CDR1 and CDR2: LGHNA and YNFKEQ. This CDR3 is CASSQGPAGSPLHF. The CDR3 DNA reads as TGTGCCAGCAGCCAAGGGCCGGCGGGGTCACCCCTCCACTTT.

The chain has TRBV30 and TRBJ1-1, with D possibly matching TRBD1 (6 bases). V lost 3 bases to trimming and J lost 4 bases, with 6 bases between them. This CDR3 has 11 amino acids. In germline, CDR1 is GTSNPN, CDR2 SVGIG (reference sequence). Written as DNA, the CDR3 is TGTGCCTGGAGACAGGGCACTGAAGCTTTCTTT. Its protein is CAWRQGTEAFF.

The CDR3 DNA follows: TGTGCCAGCAGCCCCGGGACACTCCTCTCTGGAAACACCATATATTTT. This translates into CASSPGTLLSGNTIYF. This chain links TRBV7-2 with TRBJ1-3; TRBD1 is a possible D gene (6 bases). The CDR3 loop spans 16 amino acids. V lost 5 bases, J lost 0 bases, and 14 bases lay in between. Germline V gene data show CDR1 as SGHTA and CDR2 as FQGNSA.